A single sample is the source of the 25 T cell receptor beta chains below, sequenced in a study of shared clonotypes between healthy human individuals. Assay: immunoSEQ multiplex PCR; the TCRdb copy retains only in-frame clones and omits some. The sample includes roughly 2,500,000 clones, roughly 93% seen only once; the top ten take roughly 0.36%. The sequenced sample consisted of naive CD4+ T cells from PBMCs. Subset specified: CD45RA+ positively selected. The receptors come from a man younger than 35 in good health. Some clones in this sample may be carry-over from other donors' samples.

This chain uses TRBV18 with TRBJ2-1; 12 nucleotides match TRBD2. V shed 4 bases and J 7 bases; nucleotides not matched to a gene: 5. This CDR3 contains 15 residues. The germline V gene has CDR1 KGHSH and CDR2 LQKENI. The CDR3 DNA is TGTGCCAGCTCACACGGACTAGCGGGACGTAATGAGCAGTTCTTC. As protein: CASSHGLAGRNEQFF.

The rearrangement joins TRBV28 to TRBJ2-7; D remains ambiguous. Deletions cut 6 bases from V and 6 bases from J, with 9 bases between. The CDR3 has 11 residues. Germline assignment: CDR1 MDHEN and CDR2 SYDVKM. The CDR3, as DNA: TGTGCCAGCAGCTCTCTCCTCGAGCAGTACTTC. Its translation: CASSSLLEQYF.

The rearrangement uses TRBV7-3 and TRBJ2-5; 14 bases align to TRBD2. V trimming: 2 bases; J trimming: 5 bases; junction bases outside the gene matches: 4. Germline V gene sequence: CDR1 SGHTA, CDR2 FQGTGA. The CDR3 sequence is 16 residues long. Here the CDR3 reads CASSLGLAGGAETQYF. The CDR3 DNA sequence: TGTGCCAGCAGCTTAGGACTAGCGGGAGGTGCGGAGACCCAGTACTTC.

The chain joins TRBV4-1 to TRBJ2-7; 12 positions agree with TRBD2. The V gene end was trimmed by 4 bases and the J gene end by 2 bases; junction bases not matched to a gene: 12. Germline lookup yields CDR1 MGHRA and CDR2 YSYEKL. CDR3 size: 18 residues. CDR3 bases: TGCGCCAGCAGCCTCCAAAGTTCTAGCGGGAGGGTGGCCTACGAGCAGTACTTC. As protein: CASSLQSSSGRVAYEQYF.

This clone appeared a single time. This chain uses TRBV5-1 with TRBJ2-1; 9 bases line up with TRBD2. CDR1 SGHRS and CDR2 YFSETQ come from the germline V gene. The V gene end was trimmed by 4 bases and the J gene end by 5 bases; junction bases not matched to a gene: 7. The CDR3 runs to 15 residues. The CDR3: CASSQMPSGNNEQFF. The CDR3 DNA sequence: TGCGCCAGCAGCCAAATGCCTAGCGGGAACAATGAGCAGTTCTTC. Complete variable domain (other parts from reference TRBV5-1 and TRBJ2-1): KAGVTQTPRYLIKTRGQQVTLSCSPISGHRSVSWYQQTPGQGLQFLFEYFSETQRNKGNFPGRFSGRQFSNSRSEMNVSTLELGDSALYLCASSQMPSGNNEQFFGPGTRLTVL.

V usage is TRBV28 and J usage is TRBJ1-5; TRBD1 might be the D (6 bases). Germline CDR1 MDHEN, CDR2 SYDVKM. Trimming stripped 2 bases from V and 5 bases from J, with 16 bases between. This CDR3 spans 16 amino acids. CDR3 nucleotides: TGTGCCAGCAGTTTACGGTTTGATCCAGGGGATCAGCCCCAGCATTTT. Its translation is CASSLRFDPGDQPQHF.

This clone has only a few counts. The chain couples TRBV4-2 to TRBJ1-2, with 9 nucleotides matching TRBD1. CDR3 length: 12 amino acids. Looked up from germline, CDR1 is LGHNA and CDR2 is YNFKEQ. The V gene end was trimmed by 5 bases and the J gene end by 5 bases; junction bases not matched to a gene: 0. The DNA of the CDR3 is TGTGCCAGCAGCGGACAGGGGTATGGCTACACCTTC. Its protein product is CASSGQGYGYTF.

In the case of this clone: This sample also contains other DNA sequences that code for the same CDR3. The gene calls are TRBV29-1 and TRBJ2-1; 7 positions agree with TRBD1. Germline V gene lookup returns CDR1 SQVTM and CDR2 ANQGSEA. The CDR3 extends over 12 amino acids. Trimming took 4 bases from V and 6 from J; bases not matched to a gene: 3. The CDR3 DNA reads as TGCAGCGTTGTCCCAGGGGGCAATGAGCAGTTCTTC. Its protein product is CSVVPGGNEQFF.

Only one count was recorded for this clone. The chain recombines TRBV9 with TRBJ2-2, with D perhaps TRBD2 (6 bases). The ends were cut back, 7 bases at V and 0 bases at J, with 13 bases in the middle. This CDR3 comprises 15 residues. Germline V lookup: CDR1 SGDLS, CDR2 YYNGEE. DNA for the CDR3: TGTGCCAGCTCTTTTGGGGGGTCGAACACCGGGGAGCTGTTTTTT. Its protein product is CASSFGGSNTGELFF.

V usage is TRBV4-1 and J usage is TRBJ1-2; TRBD1 aligns across 7 bases. CDR1 and CDR2 from the germline V gene are MGHRA and YSYEKL. The CDR3 is 14 residues long. V shed 3 bases and J 8 bases; nucleotides not matched to a gene: 9. The CDR3 DNA reads as TGCGCCAGCAGCCACCGACCCCGGACAGGCGGCTACACCTTC. Protein sequence: CASSHRPRTGGYTF.

In this sample, this clone turned up once. The J gene is TRBJ1-1, the V gene TRBV7-8; a possible D gene is TRBD1 (5 bases). Trimming stripped 4 bases from V and 4 bases from J, with 16 bases between. From germline, CDR1 is SGHVS and CDR2 FQNEAQ. CDR3 length equals 15 residues. Here the CDR3 DNA reads TGTGCCAGCAGCTCCGACCCGGGCAGGGCCACTGAAGCTTTCTTT. Translating gives CASSSDPGRATEAFF.

The CDR3: CASSAGLLNYEQYF. The CDR3 DNA sequence: TGTGCCAGCAGCGCCGGACTCCTTAACTACGAGCAGTACTTC. The V gene is TRBV7-2, the J gene TRBJ2-5, with D tentatively TRBD2 (5 bases). The J call may be mistaken, given a closer DNA end match to TRBJ2-7. The CDR3 has 14 residues. The germline V gene has CDR1 SGHTA and CDR2 FQGNSA.

The CDR3 reads CSVTGSGVNQPQHF. The CDR3 nucleotides read TGCAGCGTCACAGGGAGCGGGGTCAATCAGCCCCAGCATTTT. The gene calls are TRBV29-1 and TRBJ1-5; possibly TRBD1 for D (6 bases). The germline V gene encodes CDR1 SQVTM and CDR2 ANQGSEA. V was trimmed by 6 bases and J by 3 bases, leaving 15 bases between them. This CDR3 is 14 amino acids long.

The CDR3 DNA reads TGTGCCAGCAGCCGAGACAGGGGCACAGATACGCAGTATTTT. Translated, it gives CASSRDRGTDTQYF. The V and J genes are TRBV11-3 and TRBJ2-3; 7 bases match TRBD1. The J segment lost 1 base and the V segment lost 5 bases, leaving 3 bases of the junction unmatched. Germline V gene sequence: CDR1 SGHNT, CDR2 YENEEA. This CDR3 comprises 14 residues.

This chain links TRBV5-1 with TRBJ2-1, with a possible D match to TRBD1 (5 bases). CDR1 SGHRS and CDR2 YFSETQ come from the germline V gene. The CDR3 spans 16 residues. V lost 2 bases and J 1 base, leaving 13 bases between the germline ends. The CDR3 spells CASSFSTVLSYNEQFF. CDR3 DNA sequence: TGCGCCAGCAGCTTTTCGACAGTATTGTCCTACAATGAGCAGTTCTTC.

The chain is built from TRBV11-2 and TRBJ1-4; no reliable D call. V was clipped by 3 bases and J by 8 bases, with 16 bases between them. Germline CDR1 is SGHAT and CDR2 is FQNNGV. The CDR3 contains 15 residues. The chain's CDR3 is CASSFEPASWEKLFF. The CDR3 DNA sequence: TGTGCCAGCAGCTTTGAACCAGCGTCTTGGGAAAAACTGTTTTTT.

The chain carries TRBV10-1 and TRBJ2-3; D may match TRBD1 or TRBD2 (6 bases each). CDR1 is WNHNN, CDR2 SYGVQD, per germline (reference sequence). Trimming left V 2 bases short and J 4 bases short, with 13 bases between. The CDR3 has 15 residues. CDR3 protein: CASSETRGAADTQYF. The CDR3 DNA sequence: TGCGCCAGCAGTGAGACTAGGGGGGCAGCAGATACGCAGTATTTT.

J is TRBJ1-6 and V is TRBV6-1; weak D call: TRBD1 (6 bases). This CDR3 spans 16 amino acids. Trimming stripped 1 base from V and 9 bases from J, with 16 bases between. Germline V gives CDR1 MNHNS, CDR2 SASEGT. CDR3 protein: CASSEGRGDTISPLHF. CDR3 DNA: TGTGCCAGCAGTGAAGGGAGGGGGGACACTATTTCACCCCTCCACTTT.

This clone appeared a few times. The V call is TRBV5-1, the J call TRBJ2-2, with D tentatively TRBD2 (5 bases). V was clipped by 0 bases and J by 6 bases, with 15 bases between them. Germline V CDR1 and CDR2: SGHRS, YFSETQ. This CDR3 is 16 amino acids long. DNA of the CDR3: TGCGCCAGCAGCTTGGATGCCGGGATGGCCGCCGGGGAGCTGTTTTTT. Translated: CASSLDAGMAAGELFF.

Notes on this clone: Other DNA sequences in this sample translate to the same CDR3. The V call is TRBV28, the J call TRBJ1-2; D remains ambiguous. The V gene's germline CDR1 is MDHEN and CDR2 SYDVKM. The CDR3 spans 11 residues. V shed 5 bases and J shed 6 bases, with 7 bases lying between them. CDR3 region: CASSLRDGYTF. CDR3 DNA: TGTGCCAGCAGTCTAAGAGATGGCTACACCTTC.

The V call is TRBV5-1, the J call TRBJ2-1; D may be TRBD1 or TRBD2 (5 bases each). This CDR3 is 15 amino acids long. The V and J ends lost 7 bases and 6 bases respectively, with 20 bases between them. In germline, CDR1 is SGHRS, CDR2 YFSETQ. This chain's CDR3 is CASANRGGIPNEQFF. In DNA form, the CDR3 reads TGCGCCAGCGCGAACCGGGGCGGAATCCCCAATGAGCAGTTCTTC. The full variable domain, its missing parts supplied by reference TRBV5-1 and TRBJ2-1, is KAGVTQTPRYLIKTRGQQVTLSCSPISGHRSVSWYQQTPGQGLQFLFEYFSETQRNKGNFPGRFSGRQFSNSRSEMNVSTLELGDSALYLCASANRGGIPNEQFFGPGTRLTVL.

The CDR3: CASGRGGLTTSGANVLTF. The CDR3, as DNA: TGTGCCAGCGGCCGAGGAGGGCTAACTACCTCTGGGGCCAACGTCCTGACTTTC. The chain uses TRBV27 and TRBJ2-6; possible D gene TRBD2, 6 bases. The V gene's germline CDR1 is MNHEY and CDR2 SMNVEV (reference sequence). Trimming left V 8 bases short and J 0 bases short, with 20 bases between. The CDR3 is made up of 18 amino acids.

V and J are TRBV2 and TRBJ1-2; TRBD1 aligns across 10 bases. The J segment lost 0 bases and the V segment lost 5 bases, leaving 3 bases of the junction unmatched. CDR1 is SNHLY and CDR2 is FYNNEI in the germline V gene. The CDR3 contains 15 residues. The CDR3 nucleotides read TGTGCCAGCAGTCTGGGGACAGGGGCTAACTATGGCTACACCTTC. It encodes CASSLGTGANYGYTF.

The table lists this clone with a count of one. The chain is built from TRBV7-2 and TRBJ1-1; D is unresolved. Germline values: CDR1 SGHTA, CDR2 FQGNSA. V was cut by 5 bases and J by 0 bases, with 7 bases left in between. This CDR3 has 13 residues. In nucleotides, the CDR3 is TGTGCCAGCAGCGCCCGCTTGAACACTGAAGCTTTCTTT. It is translated as CASSARLNTEAFF. The whole variable domain, filled in from reference TRBV7-2 and TRBJ1-1, reads GAGVSQSPSNKVTEKGKDVELRCDPISGHTALYWYRQSLGQGLEFLIYFQGNSAPDKSGLPSDRFSAERTGGSVSTLTIQRTQQEDSAVYLCASSARLNTEAFFGQGTRLTVV.

The CDR3 nucleotides read TGTGCCAGCTCACAAGGACTACAATACGAGCAGTACTTC. Its translation is CASSQGLQYEQYF. The J gene is TRBJ2-7, the V gene TRBV18, with D possibly TRBD2 on 6 matching bases. From germline, CDR1 is KGHSH and CDR2 LQKENI. V was clipped by 4 bases and J by 4 bases, with 11 bases between them. The CDR3 has 13 amino acids.